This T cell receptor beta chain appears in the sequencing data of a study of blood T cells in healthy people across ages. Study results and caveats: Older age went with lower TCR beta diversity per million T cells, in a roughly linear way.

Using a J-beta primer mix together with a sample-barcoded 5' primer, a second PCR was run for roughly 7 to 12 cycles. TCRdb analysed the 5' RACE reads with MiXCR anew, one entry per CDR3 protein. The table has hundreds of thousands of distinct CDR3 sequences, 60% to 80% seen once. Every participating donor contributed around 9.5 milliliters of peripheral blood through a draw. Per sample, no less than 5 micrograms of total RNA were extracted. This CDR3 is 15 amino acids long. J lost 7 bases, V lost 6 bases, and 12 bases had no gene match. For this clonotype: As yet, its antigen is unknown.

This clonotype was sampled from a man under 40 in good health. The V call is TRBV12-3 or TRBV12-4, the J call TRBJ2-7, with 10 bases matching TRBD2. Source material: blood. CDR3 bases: TGTGCCAGCAGCTCCACTAGCGGGGTGACCAATGAGCAGTACTTC. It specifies CASSSTSGVTNEQYF.